Following are 6 T cell receptor beta chains from one sample sequenced in a study of blood T cell repertoires in COVID-19. TCRdb keeps only in-frame clones here, not all; method: immunoSEQ multiplex PCR. Of over 250,000 clones listed, 91% are singletons. Specimen: peripheral blood. The source is a person aged 18 to 30 with COVID-19, enrolled during active disease.

This clone was detected only once. The chain combines TRBV11-2 with TRBJ2-2, with TRBD1 matching 8 bases. Germline-derived CDR1 and CDR2 are SGHAT and FQNNGV. There are 13 residues in the CDR3. Losses at the gene ends were 5 bases for V and 6 bases for J; bases not matched to a gene: 2. The CDR3 sequence is CASSIQGAGELFF. DNA for the CDR3: TGTGCCAGCAGCATACAGGGGGCCGGGGAGCTGTTTTTT. Filled out from reference TRBV11-2 and TRBJ2-2, the complete variable domain reads EAGVAQSPRYKIIEKRQSVAFWCNPISGHATLYWYQQILGQGPKLLIQFQNNGVVDDSQLPKDRFSAERLKGVDSTLKIQPAKLEDSAVYLCASSIQGAGELFFGEGSRLTVL.

CDR3 sequence (DNA): TGTGCCATCAGTGGGCGGGGAGGTGGGAACACTGAAGCTTTCTTT. Translation: CAISGRGGGNTEAFF. This chain links TRBV10-3 with TRBJ1-1; D is ambiguous. Germline CDR1 is ENHRY and CDR2 is SYGVKD. The CDR3 covers 15 residues. Trimming took off 4 bases at V and 1 base at J, with 13 bases between the two ends.

The genes are TRBV12-5 and TRBJ1-1, with D perhaps matching TRBD1 (6 bases). Germline CDR1 reads LGHNT; CDR2 reads FRNRAP. The V end lost 0 bases, the J end lost 1 base, and 6 bases lay between the germline ends. CDR3 length: 14 residues. CDR3 in DNA: TGTGCTAGTGGTTTGGTACAGGGGAACACTGAAGCTTTCTTT. The encoded protein is CASGLVQGNTEAFF.

The rearrangement links TRBV19 to TRBJ2-7; 10 bases align to TRBD1. The V and J ends lost 6 bases and 5 bases, in that order; junction bases with no gene match: 10. The CDR3 length is 15 residues. CDR1 and CDR2 from the germline V gene are LNHDA and SQIVND (reference sequence). The CDR3 region has the DNA TGTGCCAGTAGCTGGGGACAGGGGTATCTCGACGAGCAGTACTTC. Translation: CASSWGQGYLDEQYF.

The chain employs TRBV5-4 and TRBJ2-1, with 7 bases matching TRBD2. V lost 0 bases to trimming and J lost 0 bases; unmatched junction nucleotides: 6. The germline gives CDR1 SGHNT, CDR2 YYREEE (reference sequence). This CDR3 comprises 17 residues. CDR3 DNA: TGTGCCAGCAGCTTGGGCGGGGGAGGGCGCTCCTACAATGAGCAGTTCTTC. It specifies CASSLGGGGRSYNEQFF.

V and J are TRBV28 and TRBJ2-7, with 8 bases matching TRBD1. The CDR3 runs to 14 residues. V dropped 6 bases and J dropped 7; count of bases not matched to a gene: 11. CDR1 MDHEN and CDR2 SYDVKM come from the germline V gene. The CDR3 DNA reads TGTGCCAGCAGCTTTTGGACAGGGAGAGGAGAGCAGTACTTC. Its translation: CASSFWTGRGEQYF.